This entry concerns a single TCR beta chain. This sample was included in a study of T cell responses to AZD1222 COVID-19 vaccine. The CDR3 is 14 amino acids. Per the germline V gene, CDR1 is MDHEN and CDR2 is SYDVKM. V dropped 6 bases and J dropped 2 bases, with 13 bases sitting between them. This table comes from immunoSEQ multiplex PCR, and its TCRdb copy is limited to in-frame clones, with some not included. The sample has under 150,000 clones; over 90% are singletons. The source is an adult who received the AZD1222 COVID-19 vaccine. The rearrangement links TRBV28 to TRBJ1-2; D uncertain. The sample here was peripheral blood, taken 28 days after the second AZD1222 dose. The CDR3 DNA follows: TGTGCCAGCAGCCCCCTCGACCGAAACTATGGCTACACCTTC. It codes for CASSPLDRNYGYTF.